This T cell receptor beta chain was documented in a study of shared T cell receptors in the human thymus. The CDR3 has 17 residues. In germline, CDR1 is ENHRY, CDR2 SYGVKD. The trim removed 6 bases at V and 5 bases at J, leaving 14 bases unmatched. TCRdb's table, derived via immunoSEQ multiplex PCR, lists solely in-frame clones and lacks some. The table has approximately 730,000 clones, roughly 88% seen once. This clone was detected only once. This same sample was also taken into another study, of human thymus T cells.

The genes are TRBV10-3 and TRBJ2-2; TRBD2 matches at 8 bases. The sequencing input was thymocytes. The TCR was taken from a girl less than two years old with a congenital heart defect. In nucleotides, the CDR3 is TGTGCCATCAGGTTGGGACTAGAATCCCCCCTAACCGGGGAGCTGTTTTTT. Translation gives CAIRLGLESPLTGELFF.